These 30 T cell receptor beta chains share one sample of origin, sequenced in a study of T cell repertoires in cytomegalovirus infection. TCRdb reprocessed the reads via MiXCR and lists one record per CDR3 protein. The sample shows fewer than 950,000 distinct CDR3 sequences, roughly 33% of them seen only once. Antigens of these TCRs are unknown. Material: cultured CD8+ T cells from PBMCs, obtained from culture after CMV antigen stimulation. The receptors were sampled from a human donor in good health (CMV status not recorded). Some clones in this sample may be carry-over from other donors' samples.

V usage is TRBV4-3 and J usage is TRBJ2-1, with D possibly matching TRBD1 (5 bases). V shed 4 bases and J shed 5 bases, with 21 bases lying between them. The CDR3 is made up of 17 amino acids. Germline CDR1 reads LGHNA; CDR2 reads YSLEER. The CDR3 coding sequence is TGCGCCAGCAGCCGAGCTTGGTCAGGGCTTTACGACAATGAGCAGTTCTTC. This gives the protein CASSRAWSGLYDNEQFF.

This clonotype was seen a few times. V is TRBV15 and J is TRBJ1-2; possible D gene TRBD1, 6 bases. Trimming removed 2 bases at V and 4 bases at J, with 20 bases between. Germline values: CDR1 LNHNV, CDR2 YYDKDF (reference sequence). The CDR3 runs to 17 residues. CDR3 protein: CATSRRDPLQGGYGYTF. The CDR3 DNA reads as TGTGCCACCAGCAGACGCGACCCCCTACAGGGCGGCTATGGCTACACCTTC.

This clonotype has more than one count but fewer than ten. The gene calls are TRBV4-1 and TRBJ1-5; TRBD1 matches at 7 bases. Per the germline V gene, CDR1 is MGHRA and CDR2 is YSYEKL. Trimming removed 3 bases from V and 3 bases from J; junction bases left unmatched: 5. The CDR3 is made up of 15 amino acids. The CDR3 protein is CASSHRDRDNQPQHF. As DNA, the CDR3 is TGCGCCAGCAGCCACCGCGACAGGGACAATCAGCCCCAGCATTTT.

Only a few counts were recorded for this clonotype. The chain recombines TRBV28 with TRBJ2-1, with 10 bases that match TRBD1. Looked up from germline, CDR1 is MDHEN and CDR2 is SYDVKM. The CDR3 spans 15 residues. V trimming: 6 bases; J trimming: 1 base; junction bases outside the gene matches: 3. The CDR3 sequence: CASSWGQGSYNEQFF. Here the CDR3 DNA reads TGTGCCAGCAGCTGGGGACAGGGGTCCTACAATGAGCAGTTCTTC. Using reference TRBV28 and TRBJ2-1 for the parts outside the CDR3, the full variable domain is DVKVTQSSRYLVKRTGEKVFLECVQDMDHENMFWYRQDPGLGLRLIYFSYDVKMKEKGDIPEGYSVSREKKERFSLILESASTNQTSMYLCASSWGQGSYNEQFFGPGTRLTVL.

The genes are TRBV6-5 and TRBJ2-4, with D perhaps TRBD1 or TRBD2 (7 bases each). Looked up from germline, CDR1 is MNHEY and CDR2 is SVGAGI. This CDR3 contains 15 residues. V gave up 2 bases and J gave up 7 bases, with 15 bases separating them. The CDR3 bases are TGTGCCAGCAGTTACAAACTCAGGGGGGGGAACATTCAGTACTTC. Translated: CASSYKLRGGNIQYF.

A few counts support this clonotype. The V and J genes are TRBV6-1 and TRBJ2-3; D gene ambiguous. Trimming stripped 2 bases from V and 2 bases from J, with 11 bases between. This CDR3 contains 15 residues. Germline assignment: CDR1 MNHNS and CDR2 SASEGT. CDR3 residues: CASSEFAELTDTQYF. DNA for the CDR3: TGTGCCAGCAGTGAATTTGCGGAACTCACAGATACGCAGTATTTT.

CDR3 protein: CASSPRTGVWNTEAFF. CDR3 DNA: TGTGCCAGCAGTCCTCGGACAGGGGTTTGGAACACTGAAGCTTTCTTT. The J gene is TRBJ1-1, the V gene TRBV27; 9 positions agree with TRBD1. This CDR3 spans 16 amino acids. V lost 5 bases and J lost 1; bases outside the gene matches: 8. Germline CDR1 is MNHEY and CDR2 is SMNVEV (reference sequence).

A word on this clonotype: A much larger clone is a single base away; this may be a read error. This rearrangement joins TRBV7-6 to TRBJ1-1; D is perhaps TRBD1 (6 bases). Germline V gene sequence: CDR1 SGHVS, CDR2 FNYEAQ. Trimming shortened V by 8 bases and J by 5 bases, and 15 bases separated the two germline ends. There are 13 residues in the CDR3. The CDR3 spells CASLAQGWTEAFF. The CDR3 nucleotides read TGTGCCAGCTTAGCACAGGGTTGGACTGAAGCTTTCTTT.

The CDR3 spells CASIASPAGEPQHF. CDR3 nucleotides: TGTGCCAGCATCGCCTCACCGGCAGGGGAGCCCCAGCATTTT. The V gene is TRBV28, the J gene TRBJ1-5, with D perhaps matching TRBD1 (6 bases). The CDR3 length is 14 residues. Germline CDR1 and CDR2: MDHEN and SYDVKM. The germline V and J ends were trimmed by 7 bases and 8 bases, with 18 bases remaining between them.

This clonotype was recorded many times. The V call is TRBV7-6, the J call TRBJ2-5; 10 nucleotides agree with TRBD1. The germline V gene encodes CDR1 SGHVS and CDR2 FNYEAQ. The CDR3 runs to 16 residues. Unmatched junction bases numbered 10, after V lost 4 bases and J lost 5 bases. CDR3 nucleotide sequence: TGTGCCAGCAGCTCGATAGGGGACAGGGGTTGGGAGACCCAGTACTTC. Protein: CASSSIGDRGWETQYF.

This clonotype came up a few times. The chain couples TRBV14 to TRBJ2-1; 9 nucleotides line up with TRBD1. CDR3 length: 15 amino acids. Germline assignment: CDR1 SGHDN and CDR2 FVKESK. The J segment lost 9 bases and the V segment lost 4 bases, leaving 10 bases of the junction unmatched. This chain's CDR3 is CASSPRGQGSGEQFF. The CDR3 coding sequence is TGTGCCAGCAGCCCCCGGGGACAGGGTAGTGGTGAGCAGTTCTTC.

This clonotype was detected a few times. The DNA for the CDR3 is TGTGCCAGTAGTATAGATGAAAACCAAATCGCAACTAATGAAAAACTGTTTTTT. It translates to CASSIDENQIATNEKLFF. V and J are TRBV19 and TRBJ1-4; D gene uncertain. Germline CDR1 LNHDA, CDR2 SQIVND (reference sequence). This CDR3 region has 18 residues. Trimming left V 0 bases short and J 0 bases short, with 14 bases between.

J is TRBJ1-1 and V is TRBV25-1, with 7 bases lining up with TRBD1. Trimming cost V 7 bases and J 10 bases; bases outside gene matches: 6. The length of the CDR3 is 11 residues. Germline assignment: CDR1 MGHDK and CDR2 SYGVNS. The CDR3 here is CASTYSGGAFF. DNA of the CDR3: TGTGCCAGCACCTATTCAGGGGGAGCTTTCTTT.

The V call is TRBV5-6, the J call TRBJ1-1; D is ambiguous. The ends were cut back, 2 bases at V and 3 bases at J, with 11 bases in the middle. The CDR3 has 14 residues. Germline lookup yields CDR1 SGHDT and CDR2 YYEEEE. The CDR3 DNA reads TGTGCCAGCAGCTTTACAGACTCGGACACTGAAGCTTTCTTT. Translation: CASSFTDSDTEAFF. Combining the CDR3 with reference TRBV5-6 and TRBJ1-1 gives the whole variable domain DAGVTQSPTHLIKTRGQQVTLRCSPKSGHDTVSWYQQALGQGPQFIFQYYEEEERQRGNFPDRFSGHQFPNYSSELNVNALLLGDSALYLCASSFTDSDTEAFFGQGTRLTVV.

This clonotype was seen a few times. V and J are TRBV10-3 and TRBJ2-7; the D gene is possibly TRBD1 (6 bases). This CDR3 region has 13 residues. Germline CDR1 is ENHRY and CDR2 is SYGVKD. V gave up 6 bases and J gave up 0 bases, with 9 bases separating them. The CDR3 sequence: CAIRDSSSYEQYV. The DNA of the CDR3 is TGTGCCATCAGGGACAGCAGCTCCTACGAGCAGTACGTC.

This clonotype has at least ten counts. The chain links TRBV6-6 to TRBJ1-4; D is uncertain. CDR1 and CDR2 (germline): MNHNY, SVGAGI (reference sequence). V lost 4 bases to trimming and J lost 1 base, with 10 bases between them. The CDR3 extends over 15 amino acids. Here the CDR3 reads CASSWSRETNEKLFF. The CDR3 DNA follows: TGTGCCAGCAGTTGGTCCCGGGAAACTAATGAAAAACTGTTTTTT.

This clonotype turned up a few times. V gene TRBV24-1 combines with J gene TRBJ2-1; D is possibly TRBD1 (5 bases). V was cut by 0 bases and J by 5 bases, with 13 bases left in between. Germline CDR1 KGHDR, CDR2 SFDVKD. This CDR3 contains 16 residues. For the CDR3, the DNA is TGTGCCACCAGTGATTTGCAGTCAGGGCGAGACAATGAGCAGTTCTTC. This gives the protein CATSDLQSGRDNEQFF.

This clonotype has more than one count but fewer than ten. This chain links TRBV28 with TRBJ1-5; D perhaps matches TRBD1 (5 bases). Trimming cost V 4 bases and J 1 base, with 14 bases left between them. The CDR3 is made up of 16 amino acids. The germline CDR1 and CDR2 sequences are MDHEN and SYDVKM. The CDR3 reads CASSSRRDRSNQPQHF. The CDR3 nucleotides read TGTGCCAGCAGTTCTCGGAGGGACCGCAGCAATCAGCCCCAGCATTTT.

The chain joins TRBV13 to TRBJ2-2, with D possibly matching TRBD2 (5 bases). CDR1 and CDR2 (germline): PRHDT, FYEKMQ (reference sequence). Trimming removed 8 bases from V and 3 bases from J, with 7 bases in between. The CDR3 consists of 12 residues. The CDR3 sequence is CASLAHTGELFF. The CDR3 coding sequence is TGTGCCAGCCTAGCCCACACCGGGGAGCTGTTTTTT.

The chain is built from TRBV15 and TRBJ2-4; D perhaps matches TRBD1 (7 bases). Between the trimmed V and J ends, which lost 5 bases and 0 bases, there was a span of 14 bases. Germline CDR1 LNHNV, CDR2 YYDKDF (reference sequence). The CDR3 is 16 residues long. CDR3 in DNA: TGTGCCACCAGCTTTAGACAGGGACTAGCCAAAAACATTCAGTACTTC. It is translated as CATSFRQGLAKNIQYF.

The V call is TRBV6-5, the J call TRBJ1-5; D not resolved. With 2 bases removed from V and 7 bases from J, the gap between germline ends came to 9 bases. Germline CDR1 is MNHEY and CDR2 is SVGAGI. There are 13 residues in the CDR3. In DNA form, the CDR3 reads TGTGCCAGCAGTTACACCACAAGCCAGCCCCAGCATTTT. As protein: CASSYTTSQPQHF.

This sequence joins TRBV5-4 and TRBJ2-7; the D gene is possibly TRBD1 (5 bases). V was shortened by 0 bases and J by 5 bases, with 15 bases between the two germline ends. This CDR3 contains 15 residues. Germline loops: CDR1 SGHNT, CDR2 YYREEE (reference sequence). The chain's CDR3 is CASSLEGVGGNEQYF. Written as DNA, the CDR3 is TGTGCCAGCAGCTTGGAAGGGGTCGGCGGCAACGAGCAGTACTTC.

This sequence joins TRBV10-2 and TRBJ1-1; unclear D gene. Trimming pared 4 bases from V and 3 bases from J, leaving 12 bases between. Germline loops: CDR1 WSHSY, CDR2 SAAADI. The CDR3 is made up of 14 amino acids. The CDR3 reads CASSVTGFDTEAFF. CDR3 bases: TGCGCCAGCAGTGTGACCGGATTCGACACTGAAGCTTTCTTT.

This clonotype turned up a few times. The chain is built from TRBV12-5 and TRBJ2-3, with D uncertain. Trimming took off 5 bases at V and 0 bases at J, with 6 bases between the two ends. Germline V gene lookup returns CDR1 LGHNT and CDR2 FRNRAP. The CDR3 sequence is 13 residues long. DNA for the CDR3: TGTGCTAGTGGTCAGTGGAGCACAGATACGCAGTATTTT. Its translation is CASGQWSTDTQYF.

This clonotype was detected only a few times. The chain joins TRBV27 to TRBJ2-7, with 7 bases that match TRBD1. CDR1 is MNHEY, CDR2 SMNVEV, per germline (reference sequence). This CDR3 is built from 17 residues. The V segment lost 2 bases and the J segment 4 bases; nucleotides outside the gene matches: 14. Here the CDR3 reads CASSLHGQATIPYEQYV. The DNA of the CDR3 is TGTGCCAGCAGTTTACATGGACAGGCGACCATCCCGTACGAGCAGTACGTC.

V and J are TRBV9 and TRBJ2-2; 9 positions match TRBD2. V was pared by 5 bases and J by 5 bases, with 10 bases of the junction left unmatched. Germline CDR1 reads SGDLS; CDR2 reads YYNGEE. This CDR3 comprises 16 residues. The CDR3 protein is CASRAGTSLYTGELFF. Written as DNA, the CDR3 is TGTGCCAGCAGGGCCGGGACTAGCCTTTATACCGGGGAGCTGTTTTTT.

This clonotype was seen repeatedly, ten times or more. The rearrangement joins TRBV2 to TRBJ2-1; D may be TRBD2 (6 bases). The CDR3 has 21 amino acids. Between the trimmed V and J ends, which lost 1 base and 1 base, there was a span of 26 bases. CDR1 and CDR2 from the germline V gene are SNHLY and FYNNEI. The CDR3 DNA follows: TGTGCCAGCAGTGAAGGGAGGGAACATCAGACTAGTACTATATCCTACAATGAGCAGTTCTTC. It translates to CASSEGREHQTSTISYNEQFF.

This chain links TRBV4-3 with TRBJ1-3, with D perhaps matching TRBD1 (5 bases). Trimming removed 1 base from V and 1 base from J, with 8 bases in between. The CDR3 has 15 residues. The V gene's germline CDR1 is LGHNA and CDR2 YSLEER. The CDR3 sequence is CASSQGRGSGNTIYF. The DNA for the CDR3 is TGCGCCAGCAGCCAAGGGAGGGGATCTGGAAACACCATATATTTT.

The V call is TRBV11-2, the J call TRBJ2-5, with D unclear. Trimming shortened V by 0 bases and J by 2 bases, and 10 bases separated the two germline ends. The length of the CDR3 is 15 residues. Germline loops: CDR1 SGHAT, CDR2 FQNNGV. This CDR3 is CASSLELGWQETQYF. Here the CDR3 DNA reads TGTGCCAGCAGCTTAGAGCTAGGTTGGCAAGAGACCCAGTACTTC.

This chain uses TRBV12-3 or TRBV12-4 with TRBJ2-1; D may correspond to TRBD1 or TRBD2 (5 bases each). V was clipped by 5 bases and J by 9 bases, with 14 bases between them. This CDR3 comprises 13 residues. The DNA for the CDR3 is TGTGCCAGCAGTCTCAGAGGGGCCGGTGAGCAGTTCTTC. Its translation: CASSLRGAGEQFF.